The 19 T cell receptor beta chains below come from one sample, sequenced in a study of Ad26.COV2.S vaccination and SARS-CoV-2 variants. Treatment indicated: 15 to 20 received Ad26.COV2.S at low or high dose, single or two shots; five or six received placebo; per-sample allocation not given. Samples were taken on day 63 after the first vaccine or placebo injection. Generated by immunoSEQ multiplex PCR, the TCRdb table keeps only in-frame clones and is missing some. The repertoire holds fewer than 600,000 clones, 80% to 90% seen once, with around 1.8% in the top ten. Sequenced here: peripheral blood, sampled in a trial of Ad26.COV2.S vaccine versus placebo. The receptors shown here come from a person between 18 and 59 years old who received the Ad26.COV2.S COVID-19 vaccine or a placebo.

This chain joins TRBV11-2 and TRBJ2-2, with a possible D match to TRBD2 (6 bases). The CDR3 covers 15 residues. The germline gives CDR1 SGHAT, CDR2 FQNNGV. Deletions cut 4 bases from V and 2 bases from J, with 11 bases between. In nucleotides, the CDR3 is TGTGCCAGCAGCTCCCGGGACTCCAACACCGGGGAGCTGTTTTTT. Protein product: CASSSRDSNTGELFF.

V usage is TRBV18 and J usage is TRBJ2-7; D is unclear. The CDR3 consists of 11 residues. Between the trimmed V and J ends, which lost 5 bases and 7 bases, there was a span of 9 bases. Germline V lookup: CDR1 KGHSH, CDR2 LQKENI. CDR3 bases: TGTGCCAGCTCATCAATAGGAGAGCAGTACTTC. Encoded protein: CASSSIGEQYF.

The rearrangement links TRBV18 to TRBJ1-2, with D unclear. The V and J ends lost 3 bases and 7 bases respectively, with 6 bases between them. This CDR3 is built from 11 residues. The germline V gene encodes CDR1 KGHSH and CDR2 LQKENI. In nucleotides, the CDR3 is TGTGCCAGCTCACCCGCAGGTGGCTACACCTTC. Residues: CASSPAGGYTF.

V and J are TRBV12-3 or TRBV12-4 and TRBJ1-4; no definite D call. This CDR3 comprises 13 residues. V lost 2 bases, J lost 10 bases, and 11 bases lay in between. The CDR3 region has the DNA TGTGCCAGCAGTTTAAGTGGGTTTGGAAAACTGTTTTTT. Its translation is CASSLSGFGKLFF.

The CDR3 bases are TGTGCCAGCAGCTTGCGAAGTACAGACCTCTATGGCTACACCTTC. Translating gives CASSLRSTDLYGYTF. V usage is TRBV5-8 and J usage is TRBJ1-2, with unresolved D. Germline V gene data show CDR1 as SGHTS and CDR2 as YDEGEE. The length of the CDR3 is 15 residues. V lost 1 base and J 4 bases, leaving 14 bases between the germline ends.

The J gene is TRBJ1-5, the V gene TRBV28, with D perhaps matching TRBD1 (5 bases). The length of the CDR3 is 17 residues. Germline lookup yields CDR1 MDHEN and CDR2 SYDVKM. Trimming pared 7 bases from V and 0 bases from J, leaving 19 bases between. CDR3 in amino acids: CASTLPGPTNSNQPQHF. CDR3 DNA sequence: TGTGCCAGCACGTTGCCGGGACCGACTAATAGCAATCAGCCCCAGCATTTT.

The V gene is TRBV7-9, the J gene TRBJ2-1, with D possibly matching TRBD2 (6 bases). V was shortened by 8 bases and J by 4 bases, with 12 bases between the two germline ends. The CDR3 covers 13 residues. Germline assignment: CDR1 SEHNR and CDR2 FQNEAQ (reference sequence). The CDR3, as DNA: TGTGCCAGCGGCCTCGCGGGGTACAATGAGCAGTTCTTC. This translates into CASGLAGYNEQFF.

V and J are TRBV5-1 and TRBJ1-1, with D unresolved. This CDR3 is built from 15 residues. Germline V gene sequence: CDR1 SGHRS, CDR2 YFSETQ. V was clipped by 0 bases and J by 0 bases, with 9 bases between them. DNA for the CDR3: TGCGCCAGCAGCTTGGTCGGCAGTCTGAACACTGAAGCTTTCTTT. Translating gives CASSLVGSLNTEAFF.

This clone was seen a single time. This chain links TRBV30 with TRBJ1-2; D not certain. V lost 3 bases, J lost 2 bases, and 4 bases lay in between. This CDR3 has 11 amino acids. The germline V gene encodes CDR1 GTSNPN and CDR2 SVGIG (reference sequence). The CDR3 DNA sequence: TGTGCCTGGAGAATGAACTATGGCTACACCTTC. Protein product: CAWRMNYGYTF.

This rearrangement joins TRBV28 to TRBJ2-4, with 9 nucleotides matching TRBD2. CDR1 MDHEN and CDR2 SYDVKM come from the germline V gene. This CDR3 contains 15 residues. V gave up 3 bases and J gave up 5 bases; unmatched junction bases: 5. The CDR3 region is CASSFPSGVENIQYF. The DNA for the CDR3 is TGTGCCAGCAGTTTCCCTAGCGGGGTCGAAAACATTCAGTACTTC.

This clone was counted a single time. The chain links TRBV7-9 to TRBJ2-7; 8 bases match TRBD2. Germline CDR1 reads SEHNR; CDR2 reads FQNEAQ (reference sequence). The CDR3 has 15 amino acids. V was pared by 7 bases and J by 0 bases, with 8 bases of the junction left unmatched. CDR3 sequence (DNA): TGTGCCAGCACCTTGGGCGGGGGGCTCTCCTACGAGCAGTACTTC. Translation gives CASTLGGGLSYEQYF.

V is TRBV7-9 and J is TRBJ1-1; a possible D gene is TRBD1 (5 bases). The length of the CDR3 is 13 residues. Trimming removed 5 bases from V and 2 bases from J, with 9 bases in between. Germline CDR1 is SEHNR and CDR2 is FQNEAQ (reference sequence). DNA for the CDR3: TGTGCCAGCAGCACGGGGGGAAACACTGAAGCTTTCTTT. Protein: CASSTGGNTEAFF.

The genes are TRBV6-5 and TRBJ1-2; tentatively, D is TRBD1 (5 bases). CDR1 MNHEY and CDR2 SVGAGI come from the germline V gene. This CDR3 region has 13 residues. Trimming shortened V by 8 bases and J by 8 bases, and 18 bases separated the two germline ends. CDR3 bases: TGTGCCAGCGTAGACTGGGGCAGGGCGGGCTACACCTTC. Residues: CASVDWGRAGYTF.

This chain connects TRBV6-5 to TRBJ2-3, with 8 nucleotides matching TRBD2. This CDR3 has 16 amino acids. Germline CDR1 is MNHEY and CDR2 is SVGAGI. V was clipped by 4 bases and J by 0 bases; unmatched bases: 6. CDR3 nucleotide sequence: TGTGCCAGCAGTTCCCGTGGACTAGCTAGCACAGATACGCAGTATTTT. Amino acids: CASSSRGLASTDTQYF.

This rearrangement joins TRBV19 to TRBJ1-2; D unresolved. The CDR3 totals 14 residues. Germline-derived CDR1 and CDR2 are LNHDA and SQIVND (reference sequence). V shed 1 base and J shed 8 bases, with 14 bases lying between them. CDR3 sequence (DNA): TGTGCCAGTAGTATAGGCGGCTCCTGGGAGGGCTACACCTTC. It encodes CASSIGGSWEGYTF. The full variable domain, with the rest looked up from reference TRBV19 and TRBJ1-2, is DGGITQSPKYLFRKEGQNVTLSCEQNLNHDAMYWYRQDPGQGLRLIYYSQIVNDFQKGDIAEGYSVSREKKESFPLTVTSAQKNPTAFYLCASSIGGSWEGYTFGSGTRLTVV.

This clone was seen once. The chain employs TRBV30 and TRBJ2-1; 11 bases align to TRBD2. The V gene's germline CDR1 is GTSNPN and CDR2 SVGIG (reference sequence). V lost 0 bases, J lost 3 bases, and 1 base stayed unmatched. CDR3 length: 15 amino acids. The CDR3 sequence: CAWSVLAGDYNEQFF. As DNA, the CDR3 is TGTGCCTGGAGTGTACTAGCGGGGGACTACAATGAGCAGTTCTTC.

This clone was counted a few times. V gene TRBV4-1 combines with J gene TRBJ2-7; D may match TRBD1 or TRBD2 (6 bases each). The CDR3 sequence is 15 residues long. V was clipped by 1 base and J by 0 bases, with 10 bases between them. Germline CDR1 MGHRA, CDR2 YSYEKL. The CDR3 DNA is TGCGCCAGCAGCCAAGGGGGGGCTACCTCCTACGAGCAGTACTTC. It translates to CASSQGGATSYEQYF.

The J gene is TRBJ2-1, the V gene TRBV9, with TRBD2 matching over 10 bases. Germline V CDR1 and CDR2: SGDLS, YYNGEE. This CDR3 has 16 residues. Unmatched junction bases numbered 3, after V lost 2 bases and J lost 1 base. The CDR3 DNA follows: TGTGCCAGCAGCGTCCAAGCGGGAGGGTCCTACAATGAGCAGTTCTTC. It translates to CASSVQAGGSYNEQFF.

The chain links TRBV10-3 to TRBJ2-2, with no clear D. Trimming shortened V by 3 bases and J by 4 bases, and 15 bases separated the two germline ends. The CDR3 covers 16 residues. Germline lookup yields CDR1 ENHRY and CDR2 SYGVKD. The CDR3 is CAISDSNSIVTGELFF. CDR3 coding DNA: TGTGCCATCAGTGACAGTAACTCGATAGTCACCGGGGAGCTGTTTTTT.